A single sample is the source of the 7 T cell receptor beta chains below, sequenced in a study of tumor-infiltrating lymphocytes in localized non-small cell lung cancer. Method: immunoSEQ multiplex PCR; TCRdb's copy keeps in-frame clones and lacks some. The data hold about 13,000 clones, with around 68% observed a single time. Sample: lung tumor tissue. These receptors were taken from a human donor with non-small cell lung cancer.

The CDR3 DNA follows: TGCAGCGTTGAGGATCAGGGACCAGAGAATGAAAAACTGTTTTTT. It is translated as CSVEDQGPENEKLFF. V and J are TRBV29-1 and TRBJ1-4; the D gene is possibly TRBD1 (5 bases). V was clipped by 3 bases and J by 5 bases, with 16 bases between them. The CDR3 is 15 residues long. Germline assignment: CDR1 SQVTM and CDR2 ANQGSEA. Full variable domain (missing parts from reference TRBV29-1 and TRBJ1-4): SAVISQKPSRDICQRGTSLTIQCQVDSQVTMMFWYRQQPGQSLTLIATANQGSEATYESGFVIDKFPISRPNLTFSTLTVSNMSPEDSSIYLCSVEDQGPENEKLFFGSGTQLSVL.

The V and J genes are TRBV19 and TRBJ1-1, with 7 bases fitting TRBD1. Trimming cost V 6 bases and J 0 bases; bases outside gene matches: 4. The germline gives CDR1 LNHDA, CDR2 SQIVND (reference sequence). This CDR3 region has 14 residues. The CDR3 DNA reads as TGTGCCAGTAGCCGGGGACAGTTGAACACTGAAGCTTTCTTT. It translates to CASSRGQLNTEAFF.

This chain connects TRBV9 to TRBJ1-2; tentatively, D is TRBD1 (6 bases). V lost 0 bases and J lost 4, with 10 bases in between. The CDR3 length is 14 residues. Germline CDR1 reads SGDLS; CDR2 reads YYNGEE. The CDR3 here is CASSVAQGGYGYTF. The CDR3 DNA sequence: TGTGCCAGCAGCGTAGCACAGGGAGGCTATGGCTACACCTTC. Filled out from reference TRBV9 and TRBJ1-2, the complete variable domain reads DSGVTQTPKHLITATGQRVTLRCSPRSGDLSVYWYQQSLDQGLQFLIQYYNGEERAKGNILERFSAQQFPDLHSELNLSSLELGDSALYFCASSVAQGGYGYTFGSGTRLTVV.

The chain has TRBV18 and TRBJ1-5; no definite D call. V lost 5 bases to trimming and J lost 7 bases, with 12 bases between them. Germline-derived CDR1 and CDR2 are KGHSH and LQKENI. This CDR3 is 13 amino acids long. For the CDR3, the DNA is TGTGCCAGCTCATCTACGAATGGCCAGCCCCAGCATTTT. It is translated as CASSSTNGQPQHF.

J is TRBJ1-5 and V is TRBV27; maybe TRBD1 (6 bases). The length of the CDR3 is 15 residues. From germline, CDR1 is MNHEY and CDR2 SMNVEV (reference sequence). V dropped 2 bases and J dropped 5 bases, with 13 bases sitting between them. DNA for the CDR3: TGTGCCAGCAGTTTAACTTGGGACACCTATCAGCCCCAGCATTTT. It encodes CASSLTWDTYQPQHF.

The chain carries TRBV7-2 and TRBJ2-3, with TRBD1 identical over 7 bases. The CDR3 is 14 amino acids. Trimming took 4 bases from V and 6 from J; bases not matched to a gene: 7. Looked up from germline, CDR1 is SGHTA and CDR2 is FQGNSA. CDR3 nucleotides: TGTGCCAGCAGCTCTGGACAGGTCGTGGATACGCAGTATTTT. It specifies CASSSGQVVDTQYF.

The J gene is TRBJ1-4, the V gene TRBV6-1; D is uncertain. This CDR3 region has 14 residues. V lost 6 bases, J lost 2 bases, and 10 bases lay in between. In germline, CDR1 is MNHNS, CDR2 SASEGT. In nucleotides, the CDR3 is TGTGCCAGCAGGTCTGGAGGGACTAATGAAAAACTGTTTTTT. It is translated as CASRSGGTNEKLFF.